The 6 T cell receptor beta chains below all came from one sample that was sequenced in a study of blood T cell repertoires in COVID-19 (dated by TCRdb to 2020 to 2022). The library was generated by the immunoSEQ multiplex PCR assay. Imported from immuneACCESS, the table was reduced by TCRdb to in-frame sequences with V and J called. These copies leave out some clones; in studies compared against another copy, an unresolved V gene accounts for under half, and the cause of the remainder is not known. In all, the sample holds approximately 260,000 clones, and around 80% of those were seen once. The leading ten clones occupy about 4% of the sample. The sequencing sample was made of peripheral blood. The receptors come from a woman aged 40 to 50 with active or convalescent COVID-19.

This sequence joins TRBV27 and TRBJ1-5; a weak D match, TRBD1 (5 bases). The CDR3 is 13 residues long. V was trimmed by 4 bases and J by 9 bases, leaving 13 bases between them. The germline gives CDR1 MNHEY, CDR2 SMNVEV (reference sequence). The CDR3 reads CASSWGPFMPQHF. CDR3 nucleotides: TGTGCCAGCAGTTGGGGCCCTTTTATGCCCCAGCATTTT.

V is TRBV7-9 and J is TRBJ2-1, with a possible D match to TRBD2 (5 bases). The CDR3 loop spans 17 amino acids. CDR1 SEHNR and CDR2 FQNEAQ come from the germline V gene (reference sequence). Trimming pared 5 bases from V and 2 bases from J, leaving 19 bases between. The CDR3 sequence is CASSPPTRLTPYNEQFF. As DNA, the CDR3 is TGTGCCAGCAGCCCGCCCACTAGACTGACCCCCTACAATGAGCAGTTCTTC.

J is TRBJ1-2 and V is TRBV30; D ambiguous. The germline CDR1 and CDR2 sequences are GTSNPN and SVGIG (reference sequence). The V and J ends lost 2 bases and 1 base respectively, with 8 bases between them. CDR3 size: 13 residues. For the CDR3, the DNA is TGTGCCTGGAGTCAGAGGGATAACTATGGCTACACCTTC. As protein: CAWSQRDNYGYTF.

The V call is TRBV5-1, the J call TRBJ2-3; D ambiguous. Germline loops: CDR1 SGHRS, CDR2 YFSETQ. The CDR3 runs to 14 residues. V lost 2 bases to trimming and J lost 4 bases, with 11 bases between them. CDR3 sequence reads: CASSLDSPADTQYF. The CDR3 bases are TGCGCCAGCAGCTTAGACTCCCCGGCAGATACGCAGTATTTT.

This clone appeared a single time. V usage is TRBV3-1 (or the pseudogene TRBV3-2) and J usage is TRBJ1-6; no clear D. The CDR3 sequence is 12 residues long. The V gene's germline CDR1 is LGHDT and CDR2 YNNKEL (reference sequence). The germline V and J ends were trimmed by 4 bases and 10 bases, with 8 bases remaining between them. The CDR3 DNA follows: TGTGCCAGCAGCCTTCCTACCTCACCCCTCCACTTT. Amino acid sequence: CASSLPTSPLHF.

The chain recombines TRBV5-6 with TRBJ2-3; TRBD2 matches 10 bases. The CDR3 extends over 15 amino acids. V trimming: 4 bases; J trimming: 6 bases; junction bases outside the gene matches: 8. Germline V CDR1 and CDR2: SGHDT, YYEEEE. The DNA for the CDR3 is TGTGCCAGCAGCGATCTAGCGGGGGCCTGGGATACGCAGTATTTT. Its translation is CASSDLAGAWDTQYF. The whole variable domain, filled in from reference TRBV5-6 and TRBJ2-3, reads DAGVTQSPTHLIKTRGQQVTLRCSPKSGHDTVSWYQQALGQGPQFIFQYYEEEERQRGNFPDRFSGHQFPNYSSELNVNALLLGDSALYLCASSDLAGAWDTQYFGPGTRLTVL.